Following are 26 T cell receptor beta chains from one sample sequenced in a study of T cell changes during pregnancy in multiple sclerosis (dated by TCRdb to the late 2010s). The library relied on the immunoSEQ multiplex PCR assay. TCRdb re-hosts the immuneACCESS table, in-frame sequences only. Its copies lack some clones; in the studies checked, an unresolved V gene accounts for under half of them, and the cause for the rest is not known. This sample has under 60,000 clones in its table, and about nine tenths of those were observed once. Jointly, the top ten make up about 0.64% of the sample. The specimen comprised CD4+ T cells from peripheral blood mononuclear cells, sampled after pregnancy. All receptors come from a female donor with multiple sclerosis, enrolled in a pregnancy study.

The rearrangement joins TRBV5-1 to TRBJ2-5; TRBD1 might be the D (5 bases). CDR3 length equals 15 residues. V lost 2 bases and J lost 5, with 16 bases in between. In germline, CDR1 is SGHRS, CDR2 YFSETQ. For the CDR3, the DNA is TGCGCCAGCAGCTTTCGACAGAGCCTAGGGGAGACCCAGTACTTC. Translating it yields CASSFRQSLGETQYF.

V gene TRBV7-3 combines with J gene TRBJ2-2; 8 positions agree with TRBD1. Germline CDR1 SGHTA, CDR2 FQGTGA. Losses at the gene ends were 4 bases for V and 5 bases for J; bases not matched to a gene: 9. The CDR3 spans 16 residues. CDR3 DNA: TGTGCCAGCAGCTCCCCAGGGGGCATGGGGACCGGGGAGCTGTTTTTT. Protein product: CASSSPGGMGTGELFF.

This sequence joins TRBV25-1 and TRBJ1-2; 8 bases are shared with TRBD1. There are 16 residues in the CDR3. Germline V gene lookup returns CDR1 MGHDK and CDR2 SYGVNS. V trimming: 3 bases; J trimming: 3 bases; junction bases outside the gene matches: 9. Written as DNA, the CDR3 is TGTGCCAGCAGTGAGATGACAGGGGCAATCGACTATGGCTACACCTTC. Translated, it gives CASSEMTGAIDYGYTF.

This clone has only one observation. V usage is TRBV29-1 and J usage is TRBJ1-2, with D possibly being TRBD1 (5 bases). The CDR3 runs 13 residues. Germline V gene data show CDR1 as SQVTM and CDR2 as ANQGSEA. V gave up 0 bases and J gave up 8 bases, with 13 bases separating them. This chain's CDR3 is CSVEEVRGRGYTF. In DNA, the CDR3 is TGCAGCGTTGAAGAGGTTAGGGGAAGGGGCTACACCTTC.

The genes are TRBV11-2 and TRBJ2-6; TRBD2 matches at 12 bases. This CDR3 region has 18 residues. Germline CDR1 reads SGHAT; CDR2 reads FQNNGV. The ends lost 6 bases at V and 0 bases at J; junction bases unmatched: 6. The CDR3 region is CASRKLAGGGSGANVLTF. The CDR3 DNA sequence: TGTGCCAGCAGAAAACTAGCGGGGGGCGGCTCTGGGGCCAACGTCCTGACTTTC.

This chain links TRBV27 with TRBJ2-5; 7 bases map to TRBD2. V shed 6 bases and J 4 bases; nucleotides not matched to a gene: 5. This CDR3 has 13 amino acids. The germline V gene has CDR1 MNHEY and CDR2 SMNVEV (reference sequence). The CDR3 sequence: CASRSGGRETQYF. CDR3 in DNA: TGTGCCAGCAGGTCGGGGGGTCGAGAGACCCAGTACTTC.

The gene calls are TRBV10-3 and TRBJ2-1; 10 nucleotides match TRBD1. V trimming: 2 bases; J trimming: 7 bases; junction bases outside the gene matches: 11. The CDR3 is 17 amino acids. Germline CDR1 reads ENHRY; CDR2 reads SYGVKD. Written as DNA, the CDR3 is TGTGCCATCAGTGAGGGGAGGGGGACAGGGGTGGGGAATGAGCAGTTCTTC. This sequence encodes CAISEGRGTGVGNEQFF.

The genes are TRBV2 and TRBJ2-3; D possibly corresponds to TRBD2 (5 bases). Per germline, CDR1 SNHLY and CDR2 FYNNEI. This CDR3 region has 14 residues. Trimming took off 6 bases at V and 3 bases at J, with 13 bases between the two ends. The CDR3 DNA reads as TGTGCCAGCAGCCCTAAGTCGGGAACAGATACGCAGTATTTT. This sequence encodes CASSPKSGTDTQYF.

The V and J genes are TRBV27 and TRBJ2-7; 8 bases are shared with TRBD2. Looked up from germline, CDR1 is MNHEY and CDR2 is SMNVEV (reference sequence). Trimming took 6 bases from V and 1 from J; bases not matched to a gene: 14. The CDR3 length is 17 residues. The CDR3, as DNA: TGTGCCAGCAGACCCCCTAAGGGAGCGGGGGATTCCTACGAGCAGTACTTC. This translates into CASRPPKGAGDSYEQYF.

The CDR3 here is CASSLRLAGVQRTDTQYF. Written as DNA, the CDR3 is TGTGCCAGCAGCTTGAGGCTAGCGGGGGTCCAACGCACAGATACGCAGTATTTT. The chain joins TRBV5-6 to TRBJ2-3; TRBD2 matches 10 bases. Germline V gives CDR1 SGHDT, CDR2 YYEEEE. With 1 base clipped from V and 1 base from J, the junction kept 9 bases outside the gene matches. The CDR3 is 18 residues long.

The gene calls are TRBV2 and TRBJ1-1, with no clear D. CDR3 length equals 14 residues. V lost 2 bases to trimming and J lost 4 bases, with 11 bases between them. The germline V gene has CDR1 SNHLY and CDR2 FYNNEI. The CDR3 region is CASSEIRVGTEAFF. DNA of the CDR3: TGTGCCAGCAGTGAAATTCGGGTAGGCACTGAAGCTTTCTTT.

CDR3 sequence reads: CASSLAAVPGNPHRGNTIYF. CDR3 coding DNA: TGCGCCAGCAGCTTGGCCGCGGTCCCCGGGAATCCTCACCGTGGAAACACCATATATTTT. The V call is TRBV5-1, the J call TRBJ1-3; D unclear. The CDR3 is 20 residues long. Germline V gene lookup returns CDR1 SGHRS and CDR2 YFSETQ. V gave up 0 bases and J gave up 3 bases, with 25 bases separating them.

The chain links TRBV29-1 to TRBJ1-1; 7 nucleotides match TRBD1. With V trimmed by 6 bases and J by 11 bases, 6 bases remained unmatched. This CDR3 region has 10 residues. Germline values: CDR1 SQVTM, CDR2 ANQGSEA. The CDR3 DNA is TGCAGCGTGTCCACAGGGGATGCTTTCTTT. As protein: CSVSTGDAFF.

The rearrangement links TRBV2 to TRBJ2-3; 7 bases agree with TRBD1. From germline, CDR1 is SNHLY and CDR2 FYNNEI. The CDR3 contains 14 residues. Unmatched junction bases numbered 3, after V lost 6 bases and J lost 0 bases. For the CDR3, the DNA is TGTGCCAGCAGAGGGACAGCTAGCACAGATACGCAGTATTTT. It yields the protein CASRGTASTDTQYF.

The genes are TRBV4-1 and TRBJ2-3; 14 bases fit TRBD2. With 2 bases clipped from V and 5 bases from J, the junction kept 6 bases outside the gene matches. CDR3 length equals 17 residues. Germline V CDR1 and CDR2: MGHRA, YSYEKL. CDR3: CASSQLGLAGGKDTQYF. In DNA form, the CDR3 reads TGCGCCAGCAGCCAACTAGGACTAGCGGGGGGCAAAGATACGCAGTATTTT.

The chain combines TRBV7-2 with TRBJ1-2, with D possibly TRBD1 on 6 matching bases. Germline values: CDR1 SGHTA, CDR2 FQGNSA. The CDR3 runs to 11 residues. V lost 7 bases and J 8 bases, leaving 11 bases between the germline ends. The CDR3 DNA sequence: TGTGCCAGCACTAATAGGGGGGGCTACACCTTC. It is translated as CASTNRGGYTF.

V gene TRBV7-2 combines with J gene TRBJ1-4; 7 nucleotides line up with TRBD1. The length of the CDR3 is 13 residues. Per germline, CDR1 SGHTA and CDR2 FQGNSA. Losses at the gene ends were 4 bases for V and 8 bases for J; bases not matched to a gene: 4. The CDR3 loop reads CASSYRGTEKLFF. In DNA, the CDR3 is TGTGCCAGCAGCTACAGGGGTACCGAAAAACTGTTTTTT.

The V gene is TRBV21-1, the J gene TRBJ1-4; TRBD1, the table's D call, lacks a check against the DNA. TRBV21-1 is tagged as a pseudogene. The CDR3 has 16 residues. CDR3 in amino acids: CASSKEDSLDNEKLFF. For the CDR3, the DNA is TGTGCCAGCAGCAAAGAGGACAGTCTTGATAATGAAAAACTGTTTTTT.

CDR3 sequence (DNA): TGTGCCACCAGCAGAGGGACACCCGGTAATGAAAAACTGTTTTTT. Translated: CATSRGTPGNEKLFF. The V and J genes are TRBV15 and TRBJ1-4; the D gene is possibly TRBD1 (5 bases). The CDR3 has 15 residues. Trimming took off 1 base at V and 4 bases at J, with 10 bases between the two ends. Looked up from germline, CDR1 is LNHNV and CDR2 is YYDKDF (reference sequence). The full variable domain, in which reference TRBV15 and TRBJ1-4 provide the parts outside the CDR3, is DAMVIQNPRYQVTQFGKPVTLSCSQTLNHNVMYWYQQKSSQAPKLLFHYYDKDFNNEADTPDNFQSRRPNTSFCFLDIRSPGLGDTAMYLCATSRGTPGNEKLFFGSGTQLSVL.

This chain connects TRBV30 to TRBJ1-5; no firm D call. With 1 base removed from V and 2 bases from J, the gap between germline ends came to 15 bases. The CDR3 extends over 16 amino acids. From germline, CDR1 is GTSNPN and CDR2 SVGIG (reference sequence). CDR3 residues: CAWSGWGVNGNQPQHF. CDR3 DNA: TGTGCCTGGAGTGGTTGGGGAGTAAATGGCAATCAGCCCCAGCATTTT.

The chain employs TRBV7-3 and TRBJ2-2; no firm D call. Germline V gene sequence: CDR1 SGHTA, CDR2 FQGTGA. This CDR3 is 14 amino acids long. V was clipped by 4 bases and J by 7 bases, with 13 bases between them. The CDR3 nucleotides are TGTGCCAGCAGCTCCAGTATACTATACGGGGAGCTGTTTTTT. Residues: CASSSSILYGELFF.

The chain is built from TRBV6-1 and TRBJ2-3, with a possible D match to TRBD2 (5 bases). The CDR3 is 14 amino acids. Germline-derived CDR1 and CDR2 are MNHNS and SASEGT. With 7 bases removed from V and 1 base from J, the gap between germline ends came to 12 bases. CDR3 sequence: CASTGSSGTDTQYF. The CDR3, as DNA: TGTGCCAGCACTGGGAGTTCGGGCACAGATACGCAGTATTTT.

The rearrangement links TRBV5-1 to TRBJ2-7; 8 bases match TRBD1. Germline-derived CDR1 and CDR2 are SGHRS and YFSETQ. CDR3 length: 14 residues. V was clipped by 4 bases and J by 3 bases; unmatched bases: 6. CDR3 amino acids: CASSLPGQDYEQYF. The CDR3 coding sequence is TGCGCCAGCAGCCTGCCGGGACAGGACTACGAGCAGTACTTC.

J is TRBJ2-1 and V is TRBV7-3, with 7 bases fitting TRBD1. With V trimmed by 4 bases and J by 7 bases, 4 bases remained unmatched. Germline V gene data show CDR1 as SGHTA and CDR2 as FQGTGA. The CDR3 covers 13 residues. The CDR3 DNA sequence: TGTGCCAGCAGCTCCCAACAGGGGAATGAGCAGTTCTTC. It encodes CASSSQQGNEQFF.

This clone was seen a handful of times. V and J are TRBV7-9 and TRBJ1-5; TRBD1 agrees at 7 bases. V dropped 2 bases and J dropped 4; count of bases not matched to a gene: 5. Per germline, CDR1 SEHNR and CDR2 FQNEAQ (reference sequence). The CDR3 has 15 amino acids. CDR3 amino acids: CASSLSGTDNQPQHF. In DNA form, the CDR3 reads TGTGCCAGCAGCTTATCCGGGACAGATAATCAGCCCCAGCATTTT. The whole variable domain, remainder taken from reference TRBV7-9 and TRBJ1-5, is DTGVSQNPRHKITKRGQNVTFRCDPISEHNRLYWYRQTLGQGPEFLTYFQNEAQLEKSRLLSDRFSAERPKGSFSTLEIQRTEQGDSAMYLCASSLSGTDNQPQHFGDGTRLSIL.

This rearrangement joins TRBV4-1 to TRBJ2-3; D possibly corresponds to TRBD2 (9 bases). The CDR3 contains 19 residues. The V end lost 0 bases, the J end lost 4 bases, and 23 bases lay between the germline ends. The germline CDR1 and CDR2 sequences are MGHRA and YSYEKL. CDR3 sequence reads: CASSQDLPGGGGAADTQYF. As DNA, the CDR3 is TGCGCCAGCAGCCAAGATCTCCCAGGGGGCGGGGGGGCCGCAGATACGCAGTATTTT.